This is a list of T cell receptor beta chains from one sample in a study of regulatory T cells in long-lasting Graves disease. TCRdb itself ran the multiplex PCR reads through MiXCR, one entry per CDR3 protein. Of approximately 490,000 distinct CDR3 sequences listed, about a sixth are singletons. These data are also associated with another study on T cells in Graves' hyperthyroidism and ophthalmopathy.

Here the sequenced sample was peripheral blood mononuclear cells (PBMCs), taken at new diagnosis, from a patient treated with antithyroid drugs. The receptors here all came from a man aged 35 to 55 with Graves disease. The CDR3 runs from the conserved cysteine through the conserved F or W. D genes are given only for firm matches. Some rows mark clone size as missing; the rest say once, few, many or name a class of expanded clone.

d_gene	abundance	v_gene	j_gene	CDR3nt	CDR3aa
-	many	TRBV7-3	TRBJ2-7	TGTGCCAGCAGCCTAGACAAGTCCTACGAGCAGTACTTC	CASSLDKSYEQYF
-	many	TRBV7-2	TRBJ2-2	TGTGCCAGCAGCTTAGTCGCGGCGAACACCGGGGAGCTGTTTTTT	CASSLVAANTGELFF
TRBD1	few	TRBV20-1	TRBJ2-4	TGCAGTGCGCGGACAGGTCAAAACATTCAGTACTTC	CSARTGQNIQYF
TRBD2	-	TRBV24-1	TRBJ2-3	TGTGCCACCAGTGAAGGTAGCGGGACGGGCACAGATACGCAGTATTTT	CATSEGSGTGTDTQYF
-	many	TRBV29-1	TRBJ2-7	TGCAGCGTCGCCCGACTCGAAAGGGCTCCCGAGCAGTACTTC	CSVARLERAPEQYF
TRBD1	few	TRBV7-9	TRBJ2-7	TGTGCCAGCAGACCTGATCCCGGGACAGGGGTTTTCGGGTACGAGCAGTACTTC	CASRPDPGTGVFGYEQYF
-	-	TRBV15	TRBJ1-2	TGTGCCACCAGCAGAGAAACGGCCAGGTCCTTCTATGGCTACACCTTC	CATSRETARSFYGYTF
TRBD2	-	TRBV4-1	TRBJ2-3	TGCGCCAGCAGCCAAGATTGGAGCGGGAGTATGCAGTATTTT	CASSQDWSGSMQYF
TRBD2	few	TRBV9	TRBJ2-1	TGTGCCAGCAGCGTAGTAACTAGCGGGAGGAACTCCTACAATGAGCAGTTCTTC	CASSVVTSGRNSYNEQFF
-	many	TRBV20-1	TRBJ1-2	TGCAGTGCTAGAGGACGGGCCACTAACTATGGCTACACCTTC	CSARGRATNYGYTF
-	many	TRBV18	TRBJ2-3	TGTGCCAGCTCACTACAAGTTTCTAGCACAGATACGCAGTATTTT	CASSLQVSSTDTQYF
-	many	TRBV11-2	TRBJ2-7	TGTGCCAGCAGCTTAGAAAAGGGGCGGGCGATTCGGGACTTC	CASSLEKGRAIRDF
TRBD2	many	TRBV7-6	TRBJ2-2	TGTGCCAGCAGCTTACTAGCGGGAGCAGGGACCGGGGAGCTGTTTTTT	CASSLLAGAGTGELFF
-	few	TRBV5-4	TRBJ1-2	TGTGCCAGCAGCACAACGACTACAGTAAACTATGGCTACACCTTC	CASSTTTTVNYGYTF
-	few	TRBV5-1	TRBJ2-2	TGCGCCAGCAGCTATTCGTCGGGTCCGAGGGAGCTGTTTTTT	CASSYSSGPRELFF
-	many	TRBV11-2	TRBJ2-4	TGTGCCAGCAGCTTAGTTACAGGAAACATTCAGTACTTC	CASSLVTGNIQYF
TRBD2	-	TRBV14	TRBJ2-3	TGTGCCAGCAGCCGCCGAGGGGAGGGCCCAGATACGCAGTATTTT	CASSRRGEGPDTQYF
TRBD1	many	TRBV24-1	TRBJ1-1	TGTGCCACCAATTCAGGGGGCGCGGACACTGAAGCTTTCTTT	CATNSGGADTEAFF
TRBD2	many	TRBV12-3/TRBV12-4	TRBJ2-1	TGTGCCAGCAGTTTATTGCTAGCGGGAGGTCTCTCCTACAATGAGCAGTTCTTC	CASSLLLAGGLSYNEQFF
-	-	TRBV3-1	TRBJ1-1	TGTGCCAGCAGCGGGGCGTTCATGCAGGGAAAGGGGTCTGAAGCTTTCTTT	CASSGAFMQGKGSEAFF
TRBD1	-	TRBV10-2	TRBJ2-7	TGCGCCAGCGGTCCCGGGACAGGTTGGAGGTCCTACGAGCAGTACTTC	CASGPGTGWRSYEQYF
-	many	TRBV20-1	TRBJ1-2	TGCAGTGCCCCGGGAGGGTTTTACTATGGCTACACCTTC	CSAPGGFYYGYTF
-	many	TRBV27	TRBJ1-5	TGTGCCAGCAGTTTATCCGATGGGCGTCAGCCCCAGCATTTT	CASSLSDGRQPQHF
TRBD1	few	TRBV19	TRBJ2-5	TGTGCCAGTAGTATCGGGTCAGGGGGCAGGGAGACCCAGTACTTC	CASSIGSGGRETQYF
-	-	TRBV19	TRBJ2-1	TGTGCCAGTATGGGGGACTTGCTCTACAATGAGCAGTTCTTC	CASMGDLLYNEQFF
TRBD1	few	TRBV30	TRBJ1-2	TGTGCCTGGAGTGAGGACAGGGGGCGCGGCGGCTACACCTTC	CAWSEDRGRGGYTF
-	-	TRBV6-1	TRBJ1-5	TGTGCCAGCAGAAACCCTGATCAGCCCCAGCATTTT	CASRNPDQPQHF
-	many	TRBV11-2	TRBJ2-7	TGTGCCAGCAGCTTAAGACAGGCACGCGAGCAGTACTTC	CASSLRQAREQYF
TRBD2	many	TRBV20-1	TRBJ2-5	TGCAGTGCTACCAAGACTAGCGGGATGTCAGAGACCCAGTACTTC	CSATKTSGMSETQYF
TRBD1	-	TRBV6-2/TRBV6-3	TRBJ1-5	TGTGCCAGCAGTGGACACAGGGGGCAATTATTCAATCAGCCCCAGCATTTT	CASSGHRGQLFNQPQHF